The 14 T cell receptor beta chains presented below share a single source sample, sequenced in a study of T cell responses to AZD1222 COVID-19 vaccine. Produced via immunoSEQ multiplex PCR; TCRdb's table is partial and in-frame only. The sample has 100,000 to 150,000 clones; roughly nine tenths are singletons. Sample: peripheral blood, taken on day 0 of AZD1222 vaccination. Receptors originate from an adult in good health.

The chain is built from TRBV4-3 and TRBJ1-5, with D hard to call. This CDR3 region has 14 residues. Germline loops: CDR1 LGHNA, CDR2 YSLEER. Trimming took off 0 bases at V and 9 bases at J, with 12 bases between the two ends. The CDR3 protein is CASSQDSSVGPQHF. The CDR3, as DNA: TGCGCCAGCAGCCAAGATTCCAGCGTGGGGCCCCAGCATTTT.

The J gene is TRBJ1-1, the V gene TRBV27, with D hard to call. V was trimmed by 7 bases and J by 1 base, leaving 13 bases between them. Germline lookup yields CDR1 MNHEY and CDR2 SMNVEV (reference sequence). This CDR3 has 14 residues. As DNA, the CDR3 is TGTGCCAGCACCCCAACGGGGAGGAACACTGAAGCTTTCTTT. It is translated as CASTPTGRNTEAFF.

The V gene is TRBV4-2, the J gene TRBJ2-5, with 7 bases identical to TRBD2. V gave up 4 bases and J gave up 1 base; unmatched junction bases: 9. This CDR3 spans 16 amino acids. Germline CDR1 is LGHNA and CDR2 is YNFKEQ. The CDR3, as DNA: TGTGCCAGCAGCCGGGCTAGCGGTCTCACCCAAGAGACCCAGTACTTC. This codes for CASSRASGLTQETQYF.

The V gene is TRBV9, the J gene TRBJ2-7, with 9 bases aligning to TRBD2. CDR1 is SGDLS and CDR2 is YYNGEE in the germline V gene. The CDR3 is 14 residues long. V was clipped by 3 bases and J by 6 bases; unmatched bases: 7. CDR3 region: CASSAGTSSPEQYF. As DNA, the CDR3 is TGTGCCAGCAGCGCCGGGACTAGCTCGCCCGAGCAGTACTTC.

The rearrangement links TRBV4-3 to TRBJ1-4, with 11 bases matching TRBD1. This CDR3 is 15 amino acids long. Germline V CDR1 and CDR2: LGHNA, YSLEER. The V and J ends lost 4 bases and 5 bases, in that order; junction bases with no gene match: 3. The CDR3 spells CASSPGDRGNEKLFF. The CDR3 DNA is TGCGCCAGCAGCCCAGGGGACAGGGGGAATGAAAAACTGTTTTTT.

J is TRBJ2-7 and V is TRBV30; D unclear. With 3 bases removed from V and 0 bases from J, the gap between germline ends came to 6 bases. The germline V gene has CDR1 GTSNPN and CDR2 SVGIG (reference sequence). CDR3 length: 12 amino acids. Here the CDR3 DNA reads TGTGCCTGGAGAGGATACTCCTACGAGCAGTACTTC. It encodes CAWRGYSYEQYF.

This clone is a singleton in its sample. The CDR3 DNA sequence: TGTGCCAGCTCATCGACCCCTTCCCTCTATGGCTACACCTTC. Its translation is CASSSTPSLYGYTF. J is TRBJ1-2 and V is TRBV18; D remains unclear. Trimming shortened V by 5 bases and J by 4 bases, and 14 bases separated the two germline ends. This CDR3 has 14 residues. Germline assignment: CDR1 KGHSH and CDR2 LQKENI.

The CDR3 loop reads CAWGLGFWGPQHF. The CDR3 region has the DNA TGTGCCTGGGGGTTAGGATTCTGGGGGCCCCAGCATTTT. The V call is TRBV30, the J call TRBJ1-5; D is uncertain. Per the germline V gene, CDR1 is GTSNPN and CDR2 is SVGIG (reference sequence). This CDR3 comprises 13 residues. The ends were cut back, 5 bases at V and 9 bases at J, with 17 bases in the middle.

The chain carries TRBV2 and TRBJ1-2, with 7 bases matching TRBD1. Trimming at V came to 10 bases and at J to 7 bases, leaving 18 bases not matched to a gene. The CDR3 length is 15 residues. Germline-derived CDR1 and CDR2 are SNHLY and FYNNEI. CDR3 protein: CATLGRRGPGGGYTF. As DNA, the CDR3 is TGTGCCACCCTTGGCAGGAGGGGGCCGGGGGGTGGCTACACCTTC.

V is TRBV6-5 and J is TRBJ1-4; D is unresolved. Per the germline V gene, CDR1 is MNHEY and CDR2 is SVGAGI. The CDR3 has 14 amino acids. Trimming shortened V by 5 bases and J by 7 bases, and 14 bases separated the two germline ends. The CDR3 loop is CASSRGGRVEKLFF. The CDR3 region has the DNA TGTGCCAGCAGTCGGGGTGGCAGAGTTGAAAAACTGTTTTTT.

The chain is built from TRBV29-1 and TRBJ1-2, with D tentatively TRBD1 (6 bases). The CDR3 contains 12 residues. V was clipped by 6 bases and J by 7 bases, with 15 bases between them. CDR1 is SQVTM, CDR2 ANQGSEA, per germline. CDR3 amino acids: CSVRTGAGGYTF. DNA for the CDR3: TGCAGCGTCAGAACGGGGGCTGGTGGCTACACCTTC. The entire variable domain, with the rest obtained from reference TRBV29-1 and TRBJ1-2, is as follows: SAVISQKPSRDICQRGTSLTIQCQVDSQVTMMFWYRQQPGQSLTLIATANQGSEATYESGFVIDKFPISRPNLTFSTLTVSNMSPEDSSIYLCSVRTGAGGYTFGSGTRLTVV.

The genes are TRBV6-5 and TRBJ1-1; D gene unclear. The CDR3 is made up of 13 amino acids. Germline V gives CDR1 MNHEY, CDR2 SVGAGI. The germline V and J ends were trimmed by 8 bases and 9 bases, with 19 bases remaining between them. CDR3 residues: CASGSPSVPKAFF. CDR3 in DNA: TGTGCCAGCGGCTCCCCGAGCGTCCCCAAAGCTTTCTTT.

CDR3: CASRHQGQGLQYF. CDR3 nucleotide sequence: TGTGCCAGCAGACACCAAGGACAGGGTCTTCAGTACTTC. The chain joins TRBV6-6 to TRBJ2-4; TRBD1 matches 8 bases. V was clipped by 6 bases and J by 11 bases; unmatched bases: 9. The CDR3 loop spans 13 amino acids. From germline, CDR1 is MNHNY and CDR2 SVGAGI (reference sequence).

This chain connects TRBV7-3 to TRBJ2-3; 7 bases align to TRBD2. Germline V gene data show CDR1 as SGHTA and CDR2 as FQGTGA. Unmatched junction bases numbered 0, after V lost 3 bases and J lost 6 bases. The CDR3 consists of 12 residues. The CDR3 region is CASSFSGDTQYF. In DNA form, the CDR3 reads TGTGCCAGCAGCTTTAGCGGGGATACGCAGTATTTT. The full variable domain, rest sourced from reference TRBV7-3 and TRBJ2-3, is GAGVSQTPSNKVTEKGKYVELRCDPISGHTALYWYRQSLGQGPEFLIYFQGTGAADDSGLPNDRFFAVRPEGSVSTLKIQRTERGDSAVYLCASSFSGDTQYFGPGTRLTVL.